This is a list of T cell receptor beta chains from one sample in a study of identical twins. TCRdb recomputed calls from the 5' RACE reads with MiXCR, one row per CDR3 protein. The table has 470,000 or so distinct CDR3 sequences, 20% to 25% seen once. These records were also assigned to another study, of T cells expressing NK-cell markers.

Input material: CD4+ T cells sorted from blood. The origin of the receptors is a woman aged 18-29 years in good health. Each CDR3 is given with its conserved first and last residue. Fields, in order: D gene, V gene, J gene, clone size, CDR3 DNA, CDR3 protein. A D gene is named only where the DNA matches it firmly. Rows may omit the clone size; those that give it use once, few, many or a size class.

TRBD1	TRBV20-1	TRBJ1-1	many	TGCAGTGCTAGAGGGACAGGGGACACTGAAGCTTTCTTT	CSARGTGDTEAFF
NA	TRBV7-8	TRBJ2-1	few	TGTGCCAGCAGACCCAGTAGACCCTACAATGAGCAGTTCTTC	CASRPSRPYNEQFF
NA	TRBV29-1	TRBJ2-3	NA	TGCAGCGTTGTTCAGACCACAGATACGCAGTATTTT	CSVVQTTDTQYF
NA	TRBV5-1	TRBJ2-7	few	TGCGCCAGCAGCGCGGTTCAGGGAGAGCAGTACTTC	CASSAVQGEQYF
NA	TRBV7-9	TRBJ1-2	few	TGTGCCAGCAGCTTAGGGCCCGAAATTCTATATGGCTACACCTTC	CASSLGPEILYGYTF
TRBD2	TRBV20-1	TRBJ2-3	NA	TGCAGTGCCCCGGGACTAGCGGGAACCGGCACAGATACGCAGTATTTT	CSAPGLAGTGTDTQYF
NA	TRBV29-1	TRBJ2-1	few	TGCAGCGTTGTGGTAGCGGTGGGAAGCTCCTACAATGAGCAGTTCTTC	CSVVVAVGSSYNEQFF
NA	TRBV3-1	TRBJ2-7	few	TGTGCCAGCAGCCAAGATCACGGACAGCCAGCAGCGTACTTC	CASSQDHGQPAAYF
NA	TRBV27	TRBJ2-3	NA	TGTGCCAGCAGGCGAATACCCCTCCGATCCTTCCCCACAGATACGCAGTATTTT	CASRRIPLRSFPTDTQYF
NA	TRBV4-2	TRBJ2-7	NA	TGTGCCAGCAGACGGGACGGAGAGTACGAGCAGTACTTC	CASRRDGEYEQYF
NA	TRBV12-3/TRBV12-4	TRBJ1-5	NA	TGTGCCAGCAGTTTCTCTTTAGGGCCCCAGCATTTT	CASSFSLGPQHF
NA	TRBV7-7	TRBJ2-5	NA	TGTGCCAGCAGCTTTGACAGGAGGGAGACCCAGTACTTC	CASSFDRRETQYF
NA	TRBV5-5	TRBJ1-5	few	TGTGCCAGCAGCCCGGGATATAGCAATCAGCCCCAGCATTTT	CASSPGYSNQPQHF
NA	TRBV6-2/TRBV6-3	TRBJ2-7	NA	TGTGCCAGCAGTTACGGCGGGGCGAACTACGAGCAGTACTTC	CASSYGGANYEQYF
TRBD2	TRBV12-3/TRBV12-4	TRBJ2-1	many	TGTGCAAGCGCTCCCGGGACTAGCGGGGGGGAGCAGTTCTTC	CASAPGTSGGEQFF
NA	TRBV7-6	TRBJ2-7	few	TGTGCCAGCAACCCCACGGGATCCTCTCGAGAGCAGTACTTC	CASNPTGSSREQYF
NA	TRBV20-1	TRBJ2-5	few	TGCAGTGCTAGTAACGCTTACCAAGAGACCCAGTACTTC	CSASNAYQETQYF
NA	TRBV6-2/TRBV6-3	TRBJ1-5	few	TGTGCCAGTCAAGGCAGGGTGGTAAATCAGCCCCAGCATTTT	CASQGRVVNQPQHF
NA	TRBV9	TRBJ2-7	NA	TGTGCCAGCAGCGTAGATGTCCAGGGTTGGAACGAGCAGTACTTC	CASSVDVQGWNEQYF
NA	TRBV20-1	TRBJ2-3	NA	TGCAGTGCGGGGACGGAAAGAGATACGCAGTATTTT	CSAGTERDTQYF
NA	TRBV7-2	TRBJ1-1	few	TGTGCCAGCAGCCTATCGATGGGGGGGTACACTGAAGCTTTCTTT	CASSLSMGGYTEAFF